Each of the 10 T cell receptor beta chains below was sequenced from the same sample in a study of shared clonotypes between healthy human individuals. Libraries were prepared by immunoSEQ multiplex PCR; TCRdb keeps only in-frame clonotypes and omits some of them. Of about 770,000 clones listed, roughly 72% are singletons. The specimen was memory CD4+ T cells sorted from blood. Subset denoted: CD45RA-negative fraction. These receptors all stem from a woman aged 25-40 years in good health.

This clone has only a few counts. The sample carries other DNA sequences with the same CDR3. The gene calls are TRBV19 and TRBJ2-3; D is undetermined. The CDR3 has 13 amino acids. V lost 1 base, J lost 3 bases, and 5 bases lay in between. The germline CDR1 and CDR2 sequences are LNHDA and SQIVND (reference sequence). CDR3 residues: CASSIAATDTQYF. CDR3 sequence (DNA): TGTGCCAGTAGTATAGCAGCGACAGATACGCAGTATTTT.

For the CDR3, the DNA is TGTGCCACCCGGACAGGGGATGAGCAGTACTTC. It is translated as CATRTGDEQYF. This chain joins TRBV28 and TRBJ2-7, with 9 bases aligning to TRBD1. Trimming at V came to 10 bases and at J to 7 bases, leaving 5 bases not matched to a gene. This CDR3 spans 11 amino acids. From germline, CDR1 is MDHEN and CDR2 SYDVKM.

The V gene is TRBV28, the J gene TRBJ1-2; TRBD1 is a possible D gene (6 bases). Germline values: CDR1 MDHEN, CDR2 SYDVKM. V lost 6 bases to trimming and J lost 4 bases, with 21 bases between them. This CDR3 is built from 16 residues. This CDR3 is CASSYYAHTGTYGYTF. CDR3 nucleotide sequence: TGTGCCAGCAGCTACTACGCCCACACAGGGACCTATGGCTACACCTTC.

The chain recombines TRBV4-1 with TRBJ1-5; D unclear. The CDR3 is 18 residues long. Germline loops: CDR1 MGHRA, CDR2 YSYEKL. V was shortened by 0 bases and J by 8 bases, with 23 bases between the two germline ends. The DNA of the CDR3 is TGCGCCAGCAGCCAAGAGTTTCGGAACTGGGTGGTGGGTGAGCCCCAGCATTTT. Its translation: CASSQEFRNWVVGEPQHF.

V gene TRBV6-1 combines with J gene TRBJ1-5, with TRBD1 matching 10 bases. The CDR3 extends over 16 amino acids. The V and J ends lost 4 bases and 4 bases, in that order; junction bases with no gene match: 7. CDR1 and CDR2 from the germline V gene are MNHNS and SASEGT. The CDR3 spells CASSAPGQGSNQPQHF. The CDR3 bases are TGTGCCAGCAGTGCACCGGGACAGGGGTCTAATCAGCCCCAGCATTTT.

The chain has TRBV6-6 and TRBJ2-2; D remains unclear. Looked up from germline, CDR1 is MNHNY and CDR2 is SVGAGI (reference sequence). The CDR3 extends over 13 amino acids. Trimming took 5 bases from V and 9 from J, leaving 13 bases between them. CDR3 sequence (DNA): TGTGCCAGCAGTAGGACCTTGCCCCGGGAGCTGTTTTTT. Protein: CASSRTLPRELFF.

The chain links TRBV27 to TRBJ1-1; D unclear. The CDR3 runs 14 residues. Looked up from germline, CDR1 is MNHEY and CDR2 is SMNVEV (reference sequence). The V gene lost 4 bases and the J gene lost 1 base, with 10 bases spanning the gap. CDR3 DNA: TGTGCCAGCAGTTCTCGAGGGTCGAACACTGAAGCTTTCTTT. Translated, it gives CASSSRGSNTEAFF.

This clone was counted only a few times. The chain recombines TRBV19 with TRBJ2-2; no clear D. CDR1 is LNHDA, CDR2 SQIVND, per germline (reference sequence). V dropped 2 bases and J dropped 2 bases, with 6 bases sitting between them. The CDR3 sequence is 14 residues long. In DNA form, the CDR3 reads TGTGCCAGTAGTATACAGTTTAACACCGGGGAGCTGTTTTTT. Translation: CASSIQFNTGELFF.

The chain recombines TRBV19 with TRBJ2-5, with D perhaps TRBD2 (5 bases). Germline loops: CDR1 LNHDA, CDR2 SQIVND (reference sequence). This CDR3 has 15 residues. V lost 1 base and J 3 bases, leaving 12 bases between the germline ends. The CDR3: CASSIGTAGKETQYF. CDR3 bases: TGTGCCAGTAGTATAGGGACTGCCGGAAAAGAGACCCAGTACTTC.

The J gene is TRBJ2-5, the V gene TRBV5-4; D not resolved. Trimming took 3 bases from V and 5 from J, leaving 5 bases between them. Per germline, CDR1 SGHNT and CDR2 YYREEE (reference sequence). The CDR3 contains 11 residues. CDR3 DNA: TGTGCCAGCAGCTCCCACGAGACCCAGTACTTC. Amino acid sequence: CASSSHETQYF.